The sequence of this T cell receptor (beta chain) was determined in a study of naive and memory T cell subsets. Study-wide results and caveats: In CD4 and CD8 cells, diversity dropped from naive through EMRA. Possibly reflecting memory cells re-expressing CD45RA, a few larger clonotypes occurred in naive repertoires, especially CD8.

On this clonotype: What it recognizes is unknown.

Both TRBC1 and TRBC2 were covered by a beta constant-region primer of two equimolar oligonucleotides. Nested alpha and beta constant-region primers with the SP2 primer drove four PCR rounds on ligated cDNA. TCRdb re-analysed the UMI-ligation and nested PCR reads in MiXCR, keeping a single row per CDR3 protein. The repertoire consists of 80,000 to 95,000 distinct CDR3 sequences, with over 8.5% occurring once and the leading ten covering 1.2%. Four subsets defined by CD45RA and CD27 were sorted after CD3, CD4, CD8 and live/dead staining. The CDR3 has 14 residues. The V and J ends lost 4 bases and 9 bases, in that order; junction bases with no gene match: 8. Germline CDR1 and CDR2: SGHVS and FQNEAQ.

V and J are TRBV7-8 and TRBJ2-1; 8 bases match TRBD2. Sequencing was performed on naive CD8+ T cells from blood. This TCR derives from a human donor in good health. The CDR3 is CASSYGLALAEQFF. The DNA for the CDR3 is TGTGCCAGCAGCTACGGACTAGCTCTTGCTGAGCAGTTCTTC.